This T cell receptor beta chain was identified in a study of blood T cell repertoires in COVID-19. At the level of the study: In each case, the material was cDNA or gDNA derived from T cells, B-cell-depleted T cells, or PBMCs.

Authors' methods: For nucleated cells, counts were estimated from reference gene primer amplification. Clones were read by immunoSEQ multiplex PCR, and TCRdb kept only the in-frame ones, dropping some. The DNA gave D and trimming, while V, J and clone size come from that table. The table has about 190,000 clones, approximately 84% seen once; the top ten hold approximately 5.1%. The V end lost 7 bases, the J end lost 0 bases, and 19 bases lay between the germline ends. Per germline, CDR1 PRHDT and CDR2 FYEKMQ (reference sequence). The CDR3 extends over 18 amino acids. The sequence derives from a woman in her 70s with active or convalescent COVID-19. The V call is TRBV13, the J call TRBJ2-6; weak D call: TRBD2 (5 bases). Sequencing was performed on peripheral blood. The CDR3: CASTGGKALDSGANVLTF. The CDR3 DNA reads TGTGCCAGCACAGGAGGCAAGGCCCTCGACTCTGGGGCCAACGTCCTGACTTTC.